This TCR beta chain came from a study of T cell changes during pregnancy in multiple sclerosis. Points on this clone: A junction end diverges from the germline sequence, so it may reflect a read error.

TCRdb keeps only in-frame clones here, not all; method: immunoSEQ multiplex PCR. The sample holds about 27,000 clones, roughly 90% seen once. CDR3 length: 15 amino acids. The sample in question was CD8+ T cells from peripheral blood mononuclear cells, obtained in the second trimester of pregnancy. The gene calls are TRBV23-1 and TRBJ1-6; no reliable D call. TRBV23-1 is flagged as an ORF with uncertain function. The sequence derives from a female donor with multiple sclerosis, enrolled in a pregnancy study. CDR3 DNA sequence: TGCGCCAGCAGTCAATCGGGCCAGTCAAATTCGCCCCTCCACTTT. This gives the protein CASSQSGQSNSPLHF.